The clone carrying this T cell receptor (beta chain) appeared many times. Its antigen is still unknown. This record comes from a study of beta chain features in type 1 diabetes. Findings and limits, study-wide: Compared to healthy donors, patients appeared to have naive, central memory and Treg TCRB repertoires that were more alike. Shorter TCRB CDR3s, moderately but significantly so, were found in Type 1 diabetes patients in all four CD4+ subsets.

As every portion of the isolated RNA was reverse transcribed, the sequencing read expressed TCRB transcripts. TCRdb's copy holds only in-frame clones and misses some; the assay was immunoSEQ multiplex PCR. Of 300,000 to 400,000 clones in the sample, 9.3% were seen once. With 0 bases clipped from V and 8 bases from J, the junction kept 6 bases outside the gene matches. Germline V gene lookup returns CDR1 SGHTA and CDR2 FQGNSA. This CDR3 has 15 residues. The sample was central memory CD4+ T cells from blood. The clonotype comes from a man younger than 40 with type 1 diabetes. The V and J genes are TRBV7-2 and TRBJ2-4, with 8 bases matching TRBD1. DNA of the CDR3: TGTGCCAGCAGCTTAGCCCACGGACAGGGATACATTCAGTACTTC. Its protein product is CASSLAHGQGYIQYF.